The 29 T cell receptor beta chains in this list originate from one sample, sequenced in a study of cytomegalovirus exposure and HLA in healthy donors. Primers included in the PCR were 60 Vbeta and 13 Jbeta primers. Generated by immunoSEQ multiplex PCR, the TCRdb table keeps only in-frame clones and is missing some. The sample has 95,000 to 150,000 clones, 81% seen once; the top ten hold around 2%. Sequencing was carried out using PBMCs. These receptors all come from a man in his forties in good health and CMV-seronegative.

V and J are TRBV7-9 and TRBJ1-6; 7 nucleotides align to TRBD1. CDR1 and CDR2 from the germline V gene are SEHNR and FQNEAQ (reference sequence). The CDR3 covers 15 residues. The V and J ends lost 3 bases and 10 bases, in that order; junction bases with no gene match: 9. CDR3: CASSLGQQLISPLHF. For the CDR3, the DNA is TGTGCCAGCAGCTTGGGACAGCAATTAATCTCACCCCTCCACTTT.

To note about this clone: Germline is not matched at one junction end, which may reflect a read error. V usage is TRBV7-9 and J usage is TRBJ1-2; possible D gene TRBD1, 5 bases. The CDR3 runs 14 residues. Germline V gene data show CDR1 as SEHNR and CDR2 as FQNEAQ (reference sequence). CDR3 residues: CASRFPGGNYGYTF. CDR3 sequence (DNA): TGTGCCAGCCGCTTCCCCGGGGGGAACTATGGCTACACCTTC.

This chain links TRBV9 with TRBJ1-6; D is unresolved. The CDR3 length is 13 residues. V dropped 8 bases and J dropped 1 base, with 7 bases sitting between them. The germline gives CDR1 SGDLS, CDR2 YYNGEE. The CDR3 coding sequence is TGTGCCAGTACGGAGTCCTATAATTCACCCCTCCACTTT. Translating it yields CASTESYNSPLHF.

This chain links TRBV27 with TRBJ2-2, with 8 bases aligning to TRBD1. Trimming at V came to 5 bases and at J to 6 bases, leaving 14 bases not matched to a gene. The CDR3 covers 17 residues. In germline, CDR1 is MNHEY, CDR2 SMNVEV (reference sequence). The CDR3 DNA reads TGTGCCAGCAGTCCCGGGACAGGAGCTAAATATGCCGGGGAGCTGTTTTTT. Residues: CASSPGTGAKYAGELFF.

CDR3 protein: CASSWGGEANQPQHF. CDR3 in DNA: TGTGCCAGCAGCTGGGGGGGCGAGGCTAATCAGCCCCAGCATTTT. This chain connects TRBV5-4 to TRBJ1-5, with D maybe TRBD1 (6 bases). The length of the CDR3 is 15 residues. V was clipped by 3 bases and J by 4 bases, with 14 bases between them. From germline, CDR1 is SGHNT and CDR2 YYREEE (reference sequence).

Only one count was recorded for this clone. CDR3 nucleotide sequence: TGTGCCATCAGCGACCGGACAGGGTCGGGGCAATTAGGCTCCTACGAGCAGTACTTC. Residues: CAISDRTGSGQLGSYEQYF. The chain joins TRBV10-3 to TRBJ2-7, with 8 positions matching TRBD1. The CDR3 runs 19 residues. Trimming cost V 6 bases and J 0 bases; bases outside gene matches: 19. The germline gives CDR1 ENHRY, CDR2 SYGVKD.

The V gene is TRBV5-4, the J gene TRBJ2-5; TRBD1 matches at 7 bases. V shed 5 bases, J shed 3 bases, and the junction held 4 bases outside the gene matches. Germline V CDR1 and CDR2: SGHNT, YYREEE (reference sequence). The CDR3 sequence is 13 residues long. The CDR3: CASSLQGKETQYF. The CDR3 DNA reads TGTGCCAGCAGTCTACAGGGGAAAGAGACCCAGTACTTC.

The rearrangement links TRBV29-1 to TRBJ1-2; D gene uncertain. V lost 8 bases and J 8 bases, leaving 15 bases between the germline ends. The CDR3 covers 11 residues. The germline V gene encodes CDR1 SQVTM and CDR2 ANQGSEA. CDR3 sequence: CSLEEGHGYTF. The DNA of the CDR3 is TGCAGCCTCGAGGAGGGTCACGGCTACACCTTC. The full variable domain, in which reference TRBV29-1 and TRBJ1-2 provide the parts outside the CDR3, is SAVISQKPSRDICQRGTSLTIQCQVDSQVTMMFWYRQQPGQSLTLIATANQGSEATYESGFVIDKFPISRPNLTFSTLTVSNMSPEDSSIYLCSLEEGHGYTFGSGTRLTVV.

The chain is built from TRBV10-3 and TRBJ1-1, with 8 bases fitting TRBD1. Germline V gene sequence: CDR1 ENHRY, CDR2 SYGVKD. J was trimmed by 5 bases and V by 7 bases; bases with no gene match: 6. The CDR3 has 13 amino acids. CDR3 residues: CAIKDRANTEAFF. CDR3 coding DNA: TGTGCCATCAAGGACAGGGCGAATACTGAAGCTTTCTTT.

The V call is TRBV2, the J call TRBJ1-1, with 7 bases that match TRBD1. Germline V gene data show CDR1 as SNHLY and CDR2 as FYNNEI. J lost 4 bases, V lost 2 bases, and 4 bases had no gene match. The length of the CDR3 is 14 residues. CDR3 sequence: CASSERGQGTEAFF. The CDR3 DNA sequence: TGTGCCAGCAGTGAAAGGGGGCAGGGCACTGAAGCTTTCTTT.

This chain links TRBV7-9 with TRBJ1-1; 8 bases are shared with TRBD1. This CDR3 comprises 14 residues. Germline CDR1 and CDR2: SEHNR and FQNEAQ (reference sequence). Losses at the gene ends were 5 bases for V and 1 base for J; bases not matched to a gene: 3. The CDR3 reads CASSHGQGNTEAFF. The DNA for the CDR3 is TGTGCCAGCAGCCACGGACAGGGGAACACTGAAGCTTTCTTT.

This chain links TRBV11-2 with TRBJ1-1, with 8 bases matching TRBD1. CDR1 is SGHAT, CDR2 FQNNGV, per germline. The CDR3 runs to 15 residues. After removal of 5 bases from V and 0 bases from J, the junction contained 5 bases not matched to a gene. DNA of the CDR3: TGTGCCAGCAGCCTCCGACAGGGGATGAACACTGAAGCTTTCTTT. Residues: CASSLRQGMNTEAFF.

CDR3: CSVGLAGVEQYF. The CDR3, as DNA: TGCAGCGTTGGGCTAGCGGGAGTCGAGCAGTACTTC. The gene calls are TRBV29-1 and TRBJ2-7, with 10 positions matching TRBD2. CDR1 is SQVTM, CDR2 ANQGSEA, per germline. V shed 4 bases and J 6 bases; nucleotides not matched to a gene: 3. This CDR3 is 12 amino acids long.

The rearrangement uses TRBV27 and TRBJ2-1; 10 bases line up with TRBD1. This CDR3 comprises 19 residues. CDR1 and CDR2 from the germline V gene are MNHEY and SMNVEV (reference sequence). V lost 1 base to trimming and J lost 6 bases; unmatched junction nucleotides: 15. The chain's CDR3 is CASSLFPGQGTSSGNEQFF. The CDR3 DNA reads as TGTGCCAGCAGTTTATTTCCGGGACAGGGGACGTCGTCGGGCAATGAGCAGTTCTTC.

This chain joins TRBV5-1 and TRBJ1-3, with 7 bases fitting TRBD1. With 4 bases clipped from V and 3 bases from J, the junction kept 4 bases outside the gene matches. The CDR3 runs 14 residues. CDR1 SGHRS and CDR2 YFSETQ come from the germline V gene. The CDR3 nucleotides read TGCGCCAGCAGCCATGGGACAGTTGGAAACACCATATATTTT. It encodes CASSHGTVGNTIYF.

V gene TRBV27 combines with J gene TRBJ2-7, with D tentatively TRBD1 (5 bases). The V end was cut by 4 bases, the J end by 7 bases, with 17 bases between. Looked up from germline, CDR1 is MNHEY and CDR2 is SMNVEV (reference sequence). This CDR3 contains 14 residues. This chain's CDR3 is CASSSLPSGLEQYF. The CDR3 DNA follows: TGTGCCAGCAGTTCGCTCCCTTCAGGGTTGGAGCAGTACTTC.

CDR3 amino acids: CASSLFSGVSSYNEQFF. In DNA form, the CDR3 reads TGTGCCAGCAGTTTATTTAGCGGGGTAAGCTCCTACAATGAGCAGTTCTTC. The chain is built from TRBV28 and TRBJ2-1; 8 positions agree with TRBD2. Trimming took 1 base from V and 0 from J; bases not matched to a gene: 5. CDR1 MDHEN and CDR2 SYDVKM come from the germline V gene. The CDR3 is 17 amino acids.

This chain links TRBV7-9 with TRBJ2-1, with 8 bases identical to TRBD2. The J segment lost 10 bases and the V segment lost 6 bases, leaving 14 bases of the junction unmatched. The CDR3 runs 15 residues. CDR1 and CDR2 (germline): SEHNR, FQNEAQ (reference sequence). The CDR3: CASRPTSGAFGEQFF. DNA of the CDR3: TGTGCCAGCAGACCCACTAGCGGCGCATTTGGGGAGCAGTTCTTC.

The chain is built from TRBV7-3 and TRBJ2-3, with D perhaps TRBD2 (6 bases). The CDR3 spans 14 residues. CDR1 and CDR2 (germline): SGHTA, FQGTGA. V was clipped by 5 bases and J by 0 bases, with 9 bases between them. As DNA, the CDR3 is TGTGCCAGCAGCCGGACTATTAGCACAGATACGCAGTATTTT. Translation gives CASSRTISTDTQYF.

V gene TRBV7-2 combines with J gene TRBJ1-5; no clear D. With 4 bases removed from V and 0 bases from J, the gap between germline ends came to 10 bases. Per the germline V gene, CDR1 is SGHTA and CDR2 is FQGNSA. This CDR3 region has 15 residues. CDR3 coding DNA: TGTGCCAGCAGCTCCGGGTCTTATAGCAATCAGCCCCAGCATTTT. This gives the protein CASSSGSYSNQPQHF.

The rearrangement uses TRBV5-4 and TRBJ2-7, with D possibly being TRBD2 (6 bases). Per the germline V gene, CDR1 is SGHNT and CDR2 is YYREEE (reference sequence). Deletions cut 0 bases from V and 7 bases from J, with 14 bases between. The CDR3 totals 14 residues. CDR3 coding DNA: TGTGCCAGCAGCTTGGGCGGCAGGGAGGAAGAGCAGTACTTC. Protein: CASSLGGREEEQYF.

A single count supports this clone. At one of its ends the junction is not consistent with the germline gene, which may arise from a read error. CDR3 bases: TGTTCCAGCAGTTCTGACAGGGTAGGGCTGTTTAGGTTGGAGCAGTACTTC. Translating gives CSSSSDRVGLFRLEQYF. The chain combines TRBV7-9 with TRBJ2-7; 7 nucleotides agree with TRBD1. Germline V gene data show CDR1 as SEHNR and CDR2 as FQNEAQ (reference sequence). This CDR3 has 17 residues.

The chain links TRBV19 to TRBJ2-2; D perhaps matches TRBD1 (6 bases). Germline CDR1 is LNHDA and CDR2 is SQIVND (reference sequence). With 5 bases removed from V and 6 bases from J, the gap between germline ends came to 16 bases. The CDR3 is made up of 15 amino acids. CDR3 loop: CASSQQGVWSGELFF. For the CDR3, the DNA is TGTGCCAGTAGTCAACAGGGCGTATGGTCCGGGGAGCTGTTTTTT.

The CDR3 DNA is TGTGCCAGCAGCTTATGGGGCAGGGGGCACGACGAGCAGTACTTC. It yields the protein CASSLWGRGHDEQYF. The chain links TRBV11-2 to TRBJ2-5; 8 positions match TRBD1. The end of the DNA aligns better with TRBJ2-7, so the J call may be wrong. Germline CDR1 is SGHAT and CDR2 is FQNNGV. The CDR3 has 15 residues.

The chain employs TRBV7-2 and TRBJ1-1; D gene unclear. CDR3 length equals 13 residues. V was cut by 6 bases and J by 5 bases, with 13 bases left in between. Per germline, CDR1 SGHTA and CDR2 FQGNSA. The CDR3 sequence is CASSQTGSTEAFF. The CDR3 nucleotides are TGTGCCAGCAGTCAGACCGGGAGTACTGAAGCTTTCTTT. Drawing the rest from reference TRBV7-2 and TRBJ1-1, the complete variable domain is GAGVSQSPSNKVTEKGKDVELRCDPISGHTALYWYRQSLGQGLEFLIYFQGNSAPDKSGLPSDRFSAERTGGSVSTLTIQRTQQEDSAVYLCASSQTGSTEAFFGQGTRLTVV.

This clone was seen a few times. This chain links TRBV4-3 with TRBJ1-2; tentatively, D is TRBD1 (6 bases). Trimming left V 0 bases short and J 8 bases short, with 10 bases between. The CDR3 has 13 amino acids. Germline V CDR1 and CDR2: LGHNA, YSLEER. The CDR3 DNA reads as TGCGCCAGCAGCCAAGAACAGGGCCGAGGCTACACCTTC. Protein sequence: CASSQEQGRGYTF.

Here the CDR3 reads CATSSPDRQNQPQHF. The CDR3 region has the DNA TGTGCCACCAGCAGTCCGGACAGGCAGAATCAGCCCCAGCATTTT. This rearrangement joins TRBV15 to TRBJ1-5; 7 bases line up with TRBD1. Losses at the gene ends were 3 bases for V and 4 bases for J; bases not matched to a gene: 6. The CDR3 totals 15 residues. The germline CDR1 and CDR2 sequences are LNHNV and YYDKDF (reference sequence).

V gene TRBV19 combines with J gene TRBJ1-1; 8 bases line up with TRBD1. V was pared by 3 bases and J by 5 bases, with 2 bases of the junction left unmatched. The CDR3 is 13 amino acids. In germline, CDR1 is LNHDA, CDR2 SQIVND (reference sequence). The CDR3, as DNA: TGTGCCAGTAGTATGGACAGGGCGACTGAAGCTTTCTTT. Translated: CASSMDRATEAFF.

The rearrangement links TRBV30 to TRBJ1-1; 7 positions match TRBD1. The length of the CDR3 is 12 residues. The germline gives CDR1 GTSNPN, CDR2 SVGIG (reference sequence). The trim removed 3 bases at V and 6 bases at J, leaving 4 bases unmatched. The CDR3 loop is CAWRTGPSEAFF. CDR3 nucleotide sequence: TGTGCCTGGAGGACAGGGCCTTCTGAAGCTTTCTTT.